Listed here is a single T cell receptor (beta chain). The data were obtained in a study of shared clonotypes between healthy human individuals. The CDR3 sequence is 17 residues long. Germline V gene sequence: CDR1 SGHDT, CDR2 YYEEEE. V shed 1 base and J shed 0 bases, with 17 bases lying between them. The data were produced by immunoSEQ multiplex PCR, yet TCRdb's version contains in-frame clones alone and is incomplete. The sample gives roughly 1 million clones, 60% to 80% of which show up once; over 1.3% is in the top ten. The receptor's source is a man between 18 and 29 years old in good health. The rearrangement joins TRBV5-6 to TRBJ2-7, with D tentatively TRBD1 (6 bases). The sample taken for sequencing was memory CD4+ T cells sorted from blood. Sample subset: CD45RA-negative fraction. The CDR3 loop reads CASSLWGRAGSSYEQYF. In nucleotides, the CDR3 is TGTGCCAGCAGCTTGTGGGGGCGAGCTGGGAGCTCCTACGAGCAGTACTTC. Based on the CDR3 plus reference TRBV5-6 and TRBJ2-7, the full variable domain is DAGVTQSPTHLIKTRGQQVTLRCSPKSGHDTVSWYQQALGQGPQFIFQYYEEEERQRGNFPDRFSGHQFPNYSSELNVNALLLGDSALYLCASSLWGRAGSSYEQYFGPGTRLTVT.